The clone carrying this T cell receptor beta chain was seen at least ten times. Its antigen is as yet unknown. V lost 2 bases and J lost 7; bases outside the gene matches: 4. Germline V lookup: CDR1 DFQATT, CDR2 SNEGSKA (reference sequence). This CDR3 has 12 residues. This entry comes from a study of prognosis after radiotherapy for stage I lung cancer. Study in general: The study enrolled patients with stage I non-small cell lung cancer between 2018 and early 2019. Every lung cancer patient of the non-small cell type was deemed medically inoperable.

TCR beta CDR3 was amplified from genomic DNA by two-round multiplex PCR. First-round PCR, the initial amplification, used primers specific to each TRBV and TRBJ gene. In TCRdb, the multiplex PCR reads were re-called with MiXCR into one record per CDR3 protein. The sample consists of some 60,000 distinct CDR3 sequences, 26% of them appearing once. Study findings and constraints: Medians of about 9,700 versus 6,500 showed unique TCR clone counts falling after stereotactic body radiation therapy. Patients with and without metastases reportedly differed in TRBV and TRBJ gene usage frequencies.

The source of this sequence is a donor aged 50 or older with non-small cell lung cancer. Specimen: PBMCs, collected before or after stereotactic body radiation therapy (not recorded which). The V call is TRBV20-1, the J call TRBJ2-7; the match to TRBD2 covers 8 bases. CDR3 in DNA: TGCAGTGCTAGACGACTAGCGCCTGAGCAGTACTTC. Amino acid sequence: CSARRLAPEQYF.